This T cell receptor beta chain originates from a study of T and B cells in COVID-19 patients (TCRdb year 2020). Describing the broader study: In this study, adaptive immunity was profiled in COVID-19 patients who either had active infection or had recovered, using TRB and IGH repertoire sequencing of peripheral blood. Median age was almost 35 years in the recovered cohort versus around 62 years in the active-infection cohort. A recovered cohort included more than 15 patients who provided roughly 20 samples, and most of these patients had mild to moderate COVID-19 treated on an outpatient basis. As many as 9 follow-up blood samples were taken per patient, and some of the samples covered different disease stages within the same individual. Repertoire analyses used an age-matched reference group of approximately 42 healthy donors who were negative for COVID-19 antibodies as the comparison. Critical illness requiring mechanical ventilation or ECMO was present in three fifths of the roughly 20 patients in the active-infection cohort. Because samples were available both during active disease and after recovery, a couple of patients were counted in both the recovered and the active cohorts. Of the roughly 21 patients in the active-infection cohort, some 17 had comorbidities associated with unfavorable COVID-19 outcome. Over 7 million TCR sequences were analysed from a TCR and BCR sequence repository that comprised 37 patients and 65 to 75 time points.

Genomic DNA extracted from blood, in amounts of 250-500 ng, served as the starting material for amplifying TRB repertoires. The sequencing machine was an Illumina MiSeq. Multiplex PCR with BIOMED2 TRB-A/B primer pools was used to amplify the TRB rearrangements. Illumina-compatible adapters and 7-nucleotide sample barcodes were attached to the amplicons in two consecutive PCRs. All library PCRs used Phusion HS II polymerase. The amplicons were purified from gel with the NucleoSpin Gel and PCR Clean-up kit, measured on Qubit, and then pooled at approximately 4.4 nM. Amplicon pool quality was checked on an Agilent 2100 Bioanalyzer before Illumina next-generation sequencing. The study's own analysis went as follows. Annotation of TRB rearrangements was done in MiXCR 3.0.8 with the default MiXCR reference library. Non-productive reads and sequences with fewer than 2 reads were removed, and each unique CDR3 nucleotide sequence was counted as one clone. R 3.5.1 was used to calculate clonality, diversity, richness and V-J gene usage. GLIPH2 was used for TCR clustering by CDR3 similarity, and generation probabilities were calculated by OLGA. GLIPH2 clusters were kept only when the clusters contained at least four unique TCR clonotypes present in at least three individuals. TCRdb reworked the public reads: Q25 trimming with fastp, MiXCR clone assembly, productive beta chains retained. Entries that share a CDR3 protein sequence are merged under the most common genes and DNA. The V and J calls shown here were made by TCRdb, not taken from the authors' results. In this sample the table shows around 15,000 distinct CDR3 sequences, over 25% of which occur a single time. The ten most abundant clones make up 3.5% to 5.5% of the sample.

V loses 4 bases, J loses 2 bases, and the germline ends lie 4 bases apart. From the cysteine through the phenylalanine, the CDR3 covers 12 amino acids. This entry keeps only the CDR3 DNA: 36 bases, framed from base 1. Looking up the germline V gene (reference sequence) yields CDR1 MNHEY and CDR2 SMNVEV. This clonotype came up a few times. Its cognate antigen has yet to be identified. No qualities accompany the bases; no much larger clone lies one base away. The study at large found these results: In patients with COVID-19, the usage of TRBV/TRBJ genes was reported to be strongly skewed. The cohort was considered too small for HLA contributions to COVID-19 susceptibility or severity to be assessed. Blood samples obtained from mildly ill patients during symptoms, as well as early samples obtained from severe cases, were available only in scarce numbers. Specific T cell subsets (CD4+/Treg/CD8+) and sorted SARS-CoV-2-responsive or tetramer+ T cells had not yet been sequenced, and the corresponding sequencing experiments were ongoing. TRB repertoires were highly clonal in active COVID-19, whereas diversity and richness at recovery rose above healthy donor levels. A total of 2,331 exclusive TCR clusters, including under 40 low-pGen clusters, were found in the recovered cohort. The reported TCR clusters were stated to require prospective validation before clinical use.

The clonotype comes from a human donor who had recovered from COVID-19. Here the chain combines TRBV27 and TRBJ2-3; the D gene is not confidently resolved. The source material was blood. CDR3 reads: CASSYTTDTQYF. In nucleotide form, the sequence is TGTGCCAGCAGTTATACCACAGATACGCAGTATTTT.